Listed here are 31 T cell receptor beta chains from one sample, sequenced in a study of molecular identifiers for immune sequencing clone quantification. TCRdb re-derived calls from the PCR reads in MiXCR, one entry per CDR3 protein. This sample has more than 450,000 distinct CDR3 sequences, with about 22% found just once. The sample consisted of naive CD8+ T cells from blood, with Jurkat cell RNA spiked in. Subset noted: FACS-sorted CD8+CD4-CCR7+CD45RA+ naive T cells. Receptors originate from a human donor in good health. Some libraries in this study had Jurkat cell RNA spiked in.

A word on this clonotype: The junction departs from germline at one end; a sequencing error may be responsible. Written as DNA, the CDR3 is TGTGCCAGCAGCTTAGTCTCTAGCGTATACAATGAGCAGTCCTTC. It translates to CASSLVSSVYNEQSF. The rearrangement joins TRBV11-2 to TRBJ2-1, with D possibly matching TRBD2 (6 bases). The CDR3 is 15 residues long. CDR1 is SGHAT and CDR2 is FQNNGV in the germline V gene.

This clonotype has a count of ten or more. The chain links TRBV7-9 to TRBJ2-2; a possible D gene is TRBD1 (5 bases). Trimming left V 5 bases short and J 1 base short, with 8 bases between. CDR1 and CDR2 from the germline V gene are SEHNR and FQNEAQ (reference sequence). The CDR3 has 14 residues. CDR3 DNA: TGTGCCAGCAGCCCAGGACAGAACACCGGGGAGCTGTTTTTT. This encodes CASSPGQNTGELFF.

A few counts support this clonotype. The V gene is TRBV6-2 or TRBV6-3, the J gene TRBJ2-7, with TRBD2 matching over 9 bases. Germline trimming cut 0 bases from V and 2 bases from J; bases unmatched to any gene: 5. The CDR3 totals 16 residues. The V gene's germline CDR1 is MNHEY and CDR2 SVGEGT. CDR3 residues: CASSYSDSGSPYEQYF. The CDR3 DNA is TGTGCCAGCAGTTACTCTGATAGCGGGAGCCCCTACGAGCAGTACTTC.

This clonotype came up a few times. The CDR3 coding sequence is TGTGCCAGCAGCGTAGATGGGGCGGGAGAAGCTTTCTTT. Its protein product is CASSVDGAGEAFF. This chain joins TRBV9 and TRBJ1-1; D is possibly TRBD1 (5 bases). CDR3 length: 13 residues. V lost 0 bases and J lost 8, with 11 bases in between. In germline, CDR1 is SGDLS, CDR2 YYNGEE.

This clonotype was seen a few times. This rearrangement joins TRBV29-1 to TRBJ1-1; no firm D call. The CDR3 totals 12 residues. Germline V lookup: CDR1 SQVTM, CDR2 ANQGSEA. V dropped 3 bases and J dropped 1 base, with 6 bases sitting between them. The CDR3 sequence: CSVDVGNTEAFF. CDR3 bases: TGCAGCGTTGATGTGGGGAACACTGAAGCTTTCTTT.

As to this clonotype: Possible read error: a much larger clone is one base away. J is TRBJ2-7 and V is TRBV6-1; tentative D call: TRBD1 (6 bases). V lost 11 bases and J 3 bases, leaving 17 bases between the germline ends. Germline V gene lookup returns CDR1 MNHNS and CDR2 SASEGT. CDR3 size: 13 residues. The CDR3 sequence: CAPPGQLVYEQYF. CDR3 nucleotides: TGTGCCCCCCCTGGACAGTTGGTCTACGAGCAGTACTTC.

The genes are TRBV6-2 or TRBV6-3 and TRBJ2-3; 13 nucleotides align to TRBD2. There are 16 residues in the CDR3. The ends lost 5 bases at V and 4 bases at J; junction bases unmatched: 6. Germline V gene lookup returns CDR1 MNHEY and CDR2 SVGEGT. This chain's CDR3 is CASSKWTSGSSDTQYF. The CDR3 DNA follows: TGTGCCAGCAGTAAGTGGACTAGCGGGAGTTCAGATACGCAGTATTTT.

The V gene is TRBV20-1, the J gene TRBJ2-3; 8 nucleotides match TRBD1. CDR3 size: 16 residues. The V and J ends lost 4 bases and 2 bases, in that order; junction bases with no gene match: 11. CDR1 is DFQATT and CDR2 is SNEGSKA in the germline V gene (reference sequence). The CDR3 reads CSAIPNRGIFTDTQYF. For the CDR3, the DNA is TGCAGTGCTATCCCTAACAGGGGGATTTTCACAGATACGCAGTATTTT.

As for this clonotype: Since a much larger clone is just one base distant, this may be a read error. CDR3 in DNA: TGCGCCAGCAGCCAAACGACGGCGAACACTGATGCTTTCTTT. Its protein is CASSQTTANTDAFF. This rearrangement joins TRBV4-1 to TRBJ1-1, with D unclear. The germline gives CDR1 MGHRA, CDR2 YSYEKL. The CDR3 sequence is 14 residues long.

This clonotype was observed at least ten times. The chain couples TRBV20-1 to TRBJ2-7; the match to TRBD1 covers 10 bases. The CDR3 length is 13 residues. Germline assignment: CDR1 DFQATT and CDR2 SNEGSKA (reference sequence). The V and J ends lost 6 bases and 6 bases, in that order; junction bases with no gene match: 8. In nucleotides, the CDR3 is TGCAGTGCCGAGGGACAGGGGCTCCCCGAGCAGTACTTC. Amino acid sequence: CSAEGQGLPEQYF.

The chain combines TRBV20-1 with TRBJ1-2, with D possibly TRBD1 on 5 matching bases. The CDR3 is 15 residues long. Germline assignment: CDR1 DFQATT and CDR2 SNEGSKA (reference sequence). The V and J ends lost 0 bases and 4 bases respectively, with 15 bases between them. DNA of the CDR3: TGCAGTGCTAGAGACTGGGTCGGGACTAGCTATGGCTACACCTTC. Amino acid sequence: CSARDWVGTSYGYTF.

This clonotype was counted ten times or more. The chain uses TRBV27 and TRBJ2-7; D is unclear. This CDR3 is 13 amino acids long. Per the germline V gene, CDR1 is MNHEY and CDR2 is SMNVEV (reference sequence). Trimming left V 5 bases short and J 6 bases short, with 14 bases between. CDR3 protein: CASSPGTRSEQYF. Here the CDR3 DNA reads TGTGCCAGCAGTCCCGGAACCCGGTCCGAGCAGTACTTC.

Ten or more counts support this clonotype. The rearrangement links TRBV7-9 to TRBJ2-3; TRBD2 matches 7 bases. CDR1 and CDR2 (germline): SEHNR, FQNEAQ (reference sequence). J was trimmed by 10 bases and V by 5 bases; bases with no gene match: 6. The CDR3 has 12 amino acids. The CDR3 region is CASSGLAEAQYF. In nucleotides, the CDR3 is TGTGCCAGCAGCGGGCTAGCGGAGGCGCAGTATTTT.

This clonotype was observed many times. V gene TRBV7-2 combines with J gene TRBJ2-7; TRBD1 is a possible D gene (5 bases). V was pared by 2 bases and J by 3 bases, with 14 bases between. The CDR3 is 15 residues long. Germline CDR1 SGHTA, CDR2 FQGNSA. CDR3 region: CASSLTTDRDYEQYF. CDR3 nucleotides: TGTGCCAGCAGCTTAACAACCGACAGAGACTACGAGCAGTACTTC.

This clonotype was detected ten times or more. The rearrangement uses TRBV25-1 and TRBJ1-1, with 10 bases identical to TRBD1. This CDR3 has 17 amino acids. Germline loops: CDR1 MGHDK, CDR2 SYGVNS. V dropped 2 bases and J dropped 3; count of bases not matched to a gene: 9. CDR3 sequence: CASSEIFGTGEHTEAFF. In nucleotides, the CDR3 is TGTGCCAGCAGTGAAATTTTCGGGACAGGGGAGCACACTGAAGCTTTCTTT.

This clonotype was seen more than once but under ten times. The V and J genes are TRBV20-1 and TRBJ2-7; TRBD2 matches at 9 bases. CDR3 size: 16 residues. J was trimmed by 0 bases and V by 3 bases; bases with no gene match: 9. CDR1 is DFQATT and CDR2 is SNEGSKA in the germline V gene (reference sequence). CDR3 nucleotides: TGCAGTGCTAGGGCTCGACTAGCGGAGAGCTCCTACGAGCAGTACTTC. This gives the protein CSARARLAESSYEQYF.

Ten or more counts support this clonotype. The rearrangement joins TRBV20-1 to TRBJ2-7; no reliable D call. V dropped 6 bases and J dropped 6 bases, with 18 bases sitting between them. CDR3 length: 13 amino acids. Per germline, CDR1 DFQATT and CDR2 SNEGSKA (reference sequence). The chain's CDR3 is CSAAQLNTGEQYF. Here the CDR3 DNA reads TGCAGTGCGGCACAACTCAATACGGGCGAGCAGTACTTC.

This clonotype has just a few counts. V is TRBV5-1 and J is TRBJ2-1; perhaps D is TRBD1 or TRBD2 (5 bases each). CDR1 is SGHRS, CDR2 YFSETQ, per germline. The CDR3 extends over 15 amino acids. V shed 2 bases and J shed 2 bases, with 11 bases lying between them. This CDR3 is CASSLTGGTYNEQFF. CDR3 sequence (DNA): TGCGCCAGCAGCTTAACAGGAGGTACCTACAATGAGCAGTTCTTC.

This clonotype was recorded many times. The chain uses TRBV5-6 and TRBJ2-3, with D maybe TRBD2 (6 bases). Trimming pared 3 bases from V and 3 bases from J, leaving 11 bases between. This CDR3 region has 14 residues. The germline V gene encodes CDR1 SGHDT and CDR2 YYEEEE. In DNA, the CDR3 is TGTGCCAGCAGCTCCGGGAGTTTGACAGATACGCAGTATTTT. Translation gives CASSSGSLTDTQYF. The full variable domain, with the rest looked up from reference TRBV5-6 and TRBJ2-3, is DAGVTQSPTHLIKTRGQQVTLRCSPKSGHDTVSWYQQALGQGPQFIFQYYEEEERQRGNFPDRFSGHQFPNYSSELNVNALLLGDSALYLCASSSGSLTDTQYFGPGTRLTVL.

This clonotype was counted ten times or more. The rearrangement links TRBV29-1 to TRBJ1-1, with D uncertain. This CDR3 is built from 13 residues. In germline, CDR1 is SQVTM, CDR2 ANQGSEA. V lost 4 bases and J lost 7, with 16 bases in between. The CDR3 DNA is TGCAGCGTTGGAGTAGTTGGTAGCGATGAAGCTTTCTTT. Translating it yields CSVGVVGSDEAFF.

There are many counts of this clonotype. The rearrangement uses TRBV30 and TRBJ2-7; D is unresolved. V shed 3 bases and J shed 3 bases, with 12 bases lying between them. From germline, CDR1 is GTSNPN and CDR2 SVGIG (reference sequence). This CDR3 comprises 13 residues. In nucleotides, the CDR3 is TGTGCCTGGAGCCCCGACGCAAACTACGAGCAGTACTTC. Translating gives CAWSPDANYEQYF.

In its sample, this clonotype was seen a few times. V is TRBV14 and J is TRBJ2-1; no reliable D call. The CDR3 spans 13 residues. CDR1 SGHDN and CDR2 FVKESK come from the germline V gene. Trimming shortened V by 1 base and J by 9 bases, and 10 bases separated the two germline ends. The CDR3 here is CASSQGSPGEQFF. CDR3 coding DNA: TGTGCCAGCAGCCAAGGCTCGCCCGGTGAGCAGTTCTTC. The full variable domain, in which reference TRBV14 and TRBJ2-1 provide the parts outside the CDR3, is EAGVTQFPSHSVIEKGQTVTLRCDPISGHDNLYWYRRVMGKEIKFLLHFVKESKQDESGMPNNRFLAERTGGTYSTLKVQPAELEDSGVYFCASSQGSPGEQFFGPGTRLTVL.

This clonotype was recorded a few times. The rearrangement joins TRBV21-1 to TRBJ2-3; the DNA was not compared with TRBD1, the D call given in the table. TRBV21-1 is listed as a pseudogene. The CDR3 runs to 16 residues. CDR3 region: CASSKPRGVSTDTQYF. CDR3 nucleotides: TGTGCCAGCAGCAAGCCGCGGGGCGTTAGCACAGATACGCAGTATTTT.

This clonotype was seen many times. The CDR3 protein is CASRPRGAGANTEAFF. CDR3 bases: TGTGCCAGCAGGCCCCGGGGTGCAGGGGCGAACACTGAAGCTTTCTTT. The chain combines TRBV2 with TRBJ1-1; TRBD1 is a possible D gene (6 bases). V lost 6 bases to trimming and J lost 1 base, with 18 bases between them. Per the germline V gene, CDR1 is SNHLY and CDR2 is FYNNEI. The CDR3 runs to 16 residues.

This clonotype was found a few times. V gene TRBV7-8 combines with J gene TRBJ1-2; tentative D call: TRBD1 (5 bases). The ends were cut back, 2 bases at V and 4 bases at J, with 14 bases in the middle. The CDR3 spans 15 residues. CDR1 is SGHVS, CDR2 FQNEAQ, per germline. CDR3: CASSLRTTTLYGYTF. The CDR3 bases are TGTGCCAGCAGCTTACGGACAACGACACTCTATGGCTACACCTTC.

V and J are TRBV24-1 and TRBJ2-7; the D gene is possibly TRBD2 (5 bases). Germline-derived CDR1 and CDR2 are KGHDR and SFDVKD. Trimming shortened V by 3 bases and J by 2 bases, and 19 bases separated the two germline ends. The CDR3 spans 17 residues. Here the CDR3 reads CATSDPGSGVGAYEQYF. DNA for the CDR3: TGTGCCACCAGTGATCCCGGATCGGGCGTGGGAGCCTACGAGCAGTACTTC.

CDR3 sequence: CASSLFGGNTIYF. For the CDR3, the DNA is TGTGCCAGCAGCTTGTTCGGCGGAAACACCATATATTTT. The rearrangement uses TRBV5-4 and TRBJ1-3; D is unclear. Looked up from germline, CDR1 is SGHNT and CDR2 is YYREEE (reference sequence). V lost 1 base and J 4 bases, leaving 6 bases between the germline ends. CDR3 length: 13 residues.

This clonotype was observed a handful of times. V is TRBV4-3 and J is TRBJ2-7; 8 bases agree with TRBD2. The CDR3 loop spans 18 amino acids. CDR1 is LGHNA and CDR2 is YSLEER in the germline V gene. V shed 0 bases and J 6 bases; nucleotides not matched to a gene: 16. As DNA, the CDR3 is TGCGCCAGCAGCCAAGATCGACGGGGGGGCTCCATTTCGGTCGAGCAGTACTTC. Protein sequence: CASSQDRRGGSISVEQYF.

This clonotype was recorded at least ten times. The gene calls are TRBV5-5 and TRBJ2-7; 8 nucleotides match TRBD1. Germline CDR1 and CDR2: SGHKS and YYEKEE (reference sequence). CDR3 length equals 15 residues. J was trimmed by 0 bases and V by 3 bases; bases with no gene match: 5. CDR3 sequence reads: CASSSGGLSSYEQYF. CDR3 nucleotides: TGTGCCAGCAGCTCAGGGGGCCTGAGCTCCTACGAGCAGTACTTC.

Many counts were recorded for this clonotype. The genes are TRBV6-2 or TRBV6-3 and TRBJ1-5, with a tentative D call TRBD1 (6 bases). This CDR3 region has 14 residues. Trimming took 6 bases from V and 4 from J, leaving 13 bases between them. Germline-derived CDR1 and CDR2 are MNHEY and SVGEGT. Written as DNA, the CDR3 is TGTGCCAGCAGCCCCCGGGGGGCTAATCAGCCCCAGCATTTT. Residues: CASSPRGANQPQHF.

Comment on this clonotype: A read error may account for a junction end that differs from germline. The genes are TRBV14 and TRBJ1-3, with D unclear. CDR3 length equals 14 residues. CDR1 and CDR2 (germline): SGHDN, FVKESK. CDR3 in DNA: TGTGCCAGCAGCCAATACTCCTCTGGAAGCACCATATATTTT. Encoded protein: CASSQYSSGSTIYF.